This entry is about one T cell receptor (beta chain). This entry comes from a study of blood T cells in healthy people across ages. The overall study: Template switching captured about one barcoded beta molecule per two T cells.

Primers used in a second PCR of roughly 6 to 12 cycles were a sample-barcoded 5' primer and a J-beta primer mix. TCRdb used MiXCR to reprocess the 5' RACE reads, holding one entry per CDR3 protein. This sample yields 800,000 or so distinct CDR3 sequences, of which about 25% are seen a single time; 3.7% belongs to the top ten. Trimming removed 3 bases at V and 4 bases at J, with 14 bases between. From germline, CDR1 is LNHNV and CDR2 YYDKDF (reference sequence). The CDR3 runs 15 residues. Per-sample PBMC isolation yielded at least 7 million cells. In addition, the sample was reused for a study of T cells of mothers and their children. From that paper: Related mother-child pairs shared slightly more overlap than unrelated pairs, but the difference was non-significant.

The source of this sequence is a boy aged 5-17 years in good health. The sample consisted of blood. This chain joins TRBV15 and TRBJ2-3; D unclear. The CDR3 DNA reads as TGTGCCACCAGCAGGTTCCTTACCCCATCAGATACGCAGTATTTT. Its protein product is CATSRFLTPSDTQYF.